The entry below gives a single T cell receptor (beta chain) sequence along with its context. Its antigen is currently unknown. The germline V gene has CDR1 LNHNV and CDR2 YYDKDF (reference sequence). This CDR3 has 15 residues. Trimming shortened V by 9 bases and J by 5 bases, and 19 bases separated the two germline ends. This record belongs to a study of cytomegalovirus exposure and HLA in healthy donors. Broader study findings: Cytomegalovirus status, reportedly, was diagnosed with high specificity and sensitivity by the classifier. What TCR beta sequences reportedly achieved was accurate prediction of HLA-A and HLA-B alleles in most subjects. It was in a later analysis that TCR association rates were seen to vary by HLA locus, highest for DRB1 and lowest for HLA-C.

A multiplex PCR was run with 60 Vbeta primers and 13 Jbeta primers. Clones were sequenced by immunoSEQ multiplex PCR, and TCRdb holds only the in-frame ones, with some missing. The sample lists approximately 84,000 clones, around 80% occurring once. Specimen: PBMCs. The chain links TRBV15 to TRBJ2-2, with a possible D match to TRBD2 (6 bases). This TCR derives from a male donor in good health and CMV-seropositive. In DNA form, the CDR3 reads TGTGCCACATCGGTGGGGCCAGGAGGGACCGGGGAGCTGTTTTTT. Translated, it gives CATSVGPGGTGELFF.